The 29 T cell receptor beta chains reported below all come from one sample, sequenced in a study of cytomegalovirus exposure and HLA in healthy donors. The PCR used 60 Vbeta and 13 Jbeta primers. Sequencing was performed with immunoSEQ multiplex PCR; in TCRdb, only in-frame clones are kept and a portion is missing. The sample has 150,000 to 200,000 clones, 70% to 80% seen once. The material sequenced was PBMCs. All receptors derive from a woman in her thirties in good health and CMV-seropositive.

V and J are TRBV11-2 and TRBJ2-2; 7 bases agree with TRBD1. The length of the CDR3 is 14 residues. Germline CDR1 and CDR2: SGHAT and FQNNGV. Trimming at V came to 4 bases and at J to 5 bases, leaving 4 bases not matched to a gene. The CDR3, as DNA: TGTGCCAGCAGCTCCTACAGGGGAACCGGGGAGCTGTTTTTT. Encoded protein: CASSSYRGTGELFF. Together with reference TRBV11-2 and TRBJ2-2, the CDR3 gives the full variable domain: EAGVAQSPRYKIIEKRQSVAFWCNPISGHATLYWYQQILGQGPKLLIQFQNNGVVDDSQLPKDRFSAERLKGVDSTLKIQPAKLEDSAVYLCASSSYRGTGELFFGEGSRLTVL.

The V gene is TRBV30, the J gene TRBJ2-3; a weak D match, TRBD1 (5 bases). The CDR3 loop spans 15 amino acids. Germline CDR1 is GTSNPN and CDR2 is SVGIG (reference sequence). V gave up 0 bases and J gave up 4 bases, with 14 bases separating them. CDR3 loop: CAWSVGQGSADTQYF. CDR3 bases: TGTGCCTGGAGTGTAGGTCAGGGATCGGCAGATACGCAGTATTTT.

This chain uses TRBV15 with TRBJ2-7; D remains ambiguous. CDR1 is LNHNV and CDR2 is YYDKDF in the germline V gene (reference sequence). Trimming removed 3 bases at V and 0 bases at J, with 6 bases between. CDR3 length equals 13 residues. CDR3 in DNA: TGTGCCACCAGCAGGGGCCGCTCCTACGAGCAGTACTTC. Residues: CATSRGRSYEQYF.

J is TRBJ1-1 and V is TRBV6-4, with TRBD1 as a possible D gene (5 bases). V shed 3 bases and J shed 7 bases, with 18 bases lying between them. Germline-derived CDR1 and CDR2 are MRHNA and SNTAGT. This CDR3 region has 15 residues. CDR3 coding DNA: TGTGCCAGCAGTGAGACCTTGTCAGGGAAGGGTGAAGCTTTCTTT. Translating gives CASSETLSGKGEAFF.

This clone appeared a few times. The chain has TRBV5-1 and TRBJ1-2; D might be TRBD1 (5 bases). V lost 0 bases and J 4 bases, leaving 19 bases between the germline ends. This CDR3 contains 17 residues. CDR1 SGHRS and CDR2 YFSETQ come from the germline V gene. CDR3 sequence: CASSLGQKIGDSYGYTF. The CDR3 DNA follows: TGCGCCAGCAGCTTGGGACAGAAAATCGGTGACTCCTATGGCTACACCTTC.

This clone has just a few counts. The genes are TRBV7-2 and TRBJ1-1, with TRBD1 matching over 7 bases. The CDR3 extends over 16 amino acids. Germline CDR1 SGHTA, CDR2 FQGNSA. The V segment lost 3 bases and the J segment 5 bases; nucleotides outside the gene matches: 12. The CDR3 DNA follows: TGTGCCAGCAGCTTCAACCCCCAACAGGGGAGGACTGAAGCTTTCTTT. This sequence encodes CASSFNPQQGRTEAFF.

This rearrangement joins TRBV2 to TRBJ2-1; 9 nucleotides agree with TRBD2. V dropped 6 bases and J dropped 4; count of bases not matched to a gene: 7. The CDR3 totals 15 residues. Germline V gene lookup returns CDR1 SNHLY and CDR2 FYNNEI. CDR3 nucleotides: TGTGCCAGCAGCCTAGCTAGCGGGGAATACAATGAGCAGTTCTTC. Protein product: CASSLASGEYNEQFF.

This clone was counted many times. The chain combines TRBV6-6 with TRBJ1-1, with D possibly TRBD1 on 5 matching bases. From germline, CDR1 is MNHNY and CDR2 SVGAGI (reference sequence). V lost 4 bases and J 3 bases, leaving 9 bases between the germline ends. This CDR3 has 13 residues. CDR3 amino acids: CASSSGLHTEAFF. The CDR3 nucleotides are TGTGCCAGCAGTTCAGGGCTACACACTGAAGCTTTCTTT.

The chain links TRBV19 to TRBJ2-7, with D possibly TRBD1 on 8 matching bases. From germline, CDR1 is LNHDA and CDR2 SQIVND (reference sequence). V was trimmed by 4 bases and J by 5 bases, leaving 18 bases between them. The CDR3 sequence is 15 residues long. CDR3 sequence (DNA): TGTGCCAGTAGTACGCTACAGGGGGGGATCGACGAGCAGTACTTC. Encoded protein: CASSTLQGGIDEQYF. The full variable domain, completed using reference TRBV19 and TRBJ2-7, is DGGITQSPKYLFRKEGQNVTLSCEQNLNHDAMYWYRQDPGQGLRLIYYSQIVNDFQKGDIAEGYSVSREKKESFPLTVTSAQKNPTAFYLCASSTLQGGIDEQYFGPGTRLTVT.

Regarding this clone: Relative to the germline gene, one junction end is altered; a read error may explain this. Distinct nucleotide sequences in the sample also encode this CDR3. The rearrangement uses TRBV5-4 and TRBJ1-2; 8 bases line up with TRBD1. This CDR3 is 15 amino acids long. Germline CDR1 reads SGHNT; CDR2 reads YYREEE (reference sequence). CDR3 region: CASRYQGAADYGYTF. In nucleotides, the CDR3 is TGTGCCAGCAGGTATCAGGGGGCGGCCGACTACGGCTACACCTTC.

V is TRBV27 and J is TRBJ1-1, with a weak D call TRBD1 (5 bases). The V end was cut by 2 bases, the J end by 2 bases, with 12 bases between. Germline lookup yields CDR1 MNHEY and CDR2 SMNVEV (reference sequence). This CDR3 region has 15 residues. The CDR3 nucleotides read TGTGCCAGCAGTTTAATCGGGGGGGTAAACACTGAAGCTTTCTTT. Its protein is CASSLIGGVNTEAFF.

In DNA form, the CDR3 reads TGTGCCAGCAGTTCCTGGCAGATCTCTGGAAACACCATATATTTT. Amino acids: CASSSWQISGNTIYF. The gene calls are TRBV28 and TRBJ1-3; D uncertain. Trimming removed 4 bases from V and 0 bases from J, with 10 bases in between. This CDR3 is 15 amino acids long. CDR1 is MDHEN, CDR2 SYDVKM, per germline.

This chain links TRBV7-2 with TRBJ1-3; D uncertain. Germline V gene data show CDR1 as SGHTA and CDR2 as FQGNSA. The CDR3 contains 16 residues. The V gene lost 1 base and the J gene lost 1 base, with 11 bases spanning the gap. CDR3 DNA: TGTGCCAGCAGCTTAGGCCAAACTATATCTGGAAACACCATATATTTT. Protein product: CASSLGQTISGNTIYF.

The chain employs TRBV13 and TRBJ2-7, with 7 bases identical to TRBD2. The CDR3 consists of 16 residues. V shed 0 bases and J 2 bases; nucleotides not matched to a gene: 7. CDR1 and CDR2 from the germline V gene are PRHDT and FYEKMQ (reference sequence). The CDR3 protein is CASSLGRGSHAYEQYF. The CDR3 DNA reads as TGTGCCAGCAGCTTAGGCCGCGGGAGTCACGCCTACGAGCAGTACTTC.

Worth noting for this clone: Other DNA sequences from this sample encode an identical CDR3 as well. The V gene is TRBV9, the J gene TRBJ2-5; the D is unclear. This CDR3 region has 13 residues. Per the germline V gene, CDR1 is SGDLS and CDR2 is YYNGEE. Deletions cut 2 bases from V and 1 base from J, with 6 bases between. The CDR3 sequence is CASSVDTQETQYF. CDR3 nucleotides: TGTGCCAGCAGCGTTGACACCCAAGAGACCCAGTACTTC.

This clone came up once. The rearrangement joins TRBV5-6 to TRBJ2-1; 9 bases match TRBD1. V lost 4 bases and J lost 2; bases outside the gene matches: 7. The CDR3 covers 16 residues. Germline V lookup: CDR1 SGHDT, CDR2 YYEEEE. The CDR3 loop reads CASSLPGQGPYNEQFF. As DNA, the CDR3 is TGTGCCAGCAGCCTGCCGGGACAGGGACCCTACAATGAGCAGTTCTTC.

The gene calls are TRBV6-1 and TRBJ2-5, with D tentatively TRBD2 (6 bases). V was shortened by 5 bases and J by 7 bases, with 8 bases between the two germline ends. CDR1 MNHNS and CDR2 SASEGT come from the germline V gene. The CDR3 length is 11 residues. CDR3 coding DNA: TGTGCCAGCAGTTACGGGGGGACCCAGTACTTC. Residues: CASSYGGTQYF.

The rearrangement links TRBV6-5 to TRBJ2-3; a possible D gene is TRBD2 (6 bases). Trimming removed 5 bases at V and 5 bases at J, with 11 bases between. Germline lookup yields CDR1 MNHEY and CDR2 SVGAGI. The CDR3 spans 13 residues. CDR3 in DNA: TGTGCCAGCAGTACCCGGACTAAAGATACGCAGTATTTT. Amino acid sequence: CASSTRTKDTQYF.

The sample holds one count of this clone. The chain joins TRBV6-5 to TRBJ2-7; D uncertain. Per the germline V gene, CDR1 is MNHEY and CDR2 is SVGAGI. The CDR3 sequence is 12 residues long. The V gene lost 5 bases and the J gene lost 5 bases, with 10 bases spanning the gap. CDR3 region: CASSMTRNEQYF. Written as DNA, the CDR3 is TGTGCCAGCAGTATGACAAGAAACGAGCAGTACTTC.

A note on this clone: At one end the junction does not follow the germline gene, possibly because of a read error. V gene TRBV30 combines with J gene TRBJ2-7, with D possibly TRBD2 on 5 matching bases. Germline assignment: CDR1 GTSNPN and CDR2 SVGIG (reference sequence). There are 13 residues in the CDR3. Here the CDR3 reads CAWSQDVDYEQHF. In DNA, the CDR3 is TGTGCCTGGAGTCAGGACGTAGACTACGAGCAGCACTTC.

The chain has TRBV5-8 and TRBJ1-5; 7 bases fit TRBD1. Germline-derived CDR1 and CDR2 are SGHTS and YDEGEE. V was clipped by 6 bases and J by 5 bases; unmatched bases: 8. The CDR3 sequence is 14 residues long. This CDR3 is CASTLVGGHQPQHF. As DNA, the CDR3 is TGTGCCAGCACCCTGGTAGGGGGCCATCAGCCCCAGCATTTT. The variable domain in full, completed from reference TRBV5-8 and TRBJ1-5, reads EAGVTQSPTHLIKTRGQQATLRCSPISGHTSVYWYQQALGLGLQFLLWYDEGEERNRGNFPPRFSGRQFPNYSSELNVNALELEDSALYLCASTLVGGHQPQHFGDGTRLSIL.

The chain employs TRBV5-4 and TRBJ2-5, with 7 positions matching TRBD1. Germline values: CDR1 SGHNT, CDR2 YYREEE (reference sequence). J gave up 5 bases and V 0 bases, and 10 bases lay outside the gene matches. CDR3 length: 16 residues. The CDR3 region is CASSLGVTGFRETQYF. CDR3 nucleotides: TGTGCCAGCAGCTTGGGGGTGACAGGGTTTAGGGAGACCCAGTACTTC.

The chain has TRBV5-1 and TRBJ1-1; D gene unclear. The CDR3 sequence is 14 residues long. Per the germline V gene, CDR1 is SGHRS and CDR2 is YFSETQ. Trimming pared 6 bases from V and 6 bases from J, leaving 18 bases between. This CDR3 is CASTQTAGSPEAFF. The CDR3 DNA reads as TGCGCCAGCACCCAAACGGCAGGTTCACCTGAAGCTTTCTTT.

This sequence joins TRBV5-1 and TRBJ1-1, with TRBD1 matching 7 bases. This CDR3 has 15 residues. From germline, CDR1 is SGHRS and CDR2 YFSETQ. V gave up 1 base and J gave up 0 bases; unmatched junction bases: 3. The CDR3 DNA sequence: TGCGCCAGCAGCTTGATCCAGGGGGTGAACACTGAAGCTTTCTTT. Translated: CASSLIQGVNTEAFF.

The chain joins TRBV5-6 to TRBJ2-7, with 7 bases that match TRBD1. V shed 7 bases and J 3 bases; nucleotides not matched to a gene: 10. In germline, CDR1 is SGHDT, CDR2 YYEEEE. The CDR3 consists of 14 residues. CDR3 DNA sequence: TGTGCCAGCCTCAGACAGGGTTTATACTACGAGCAGTACTTC. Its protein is CASLRQGLYYEQYF.

The CDR3 is CASGFGLGSGGGIMNEQFF. The CDR3 DNA is TGTGCTAGTGGTTTTGGTCTGGGAAGCGGGGGGGGGATTATGAATGAGCAGTTCTTC. The chain links TRBV12-5 to TRBJ2-1; 10 bases are shared with TRBD2. The CDR3 has 19 residues. The germline gives CDR1 LGHNT, CDR2 FRNRAP. V lost 3 bases and J lost 7; bases outside the gene matches: 18.

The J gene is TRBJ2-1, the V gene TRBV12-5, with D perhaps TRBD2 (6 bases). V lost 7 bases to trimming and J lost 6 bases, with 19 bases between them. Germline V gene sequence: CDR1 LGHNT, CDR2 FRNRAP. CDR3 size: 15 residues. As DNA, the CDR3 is TGTGCTAGTGATACAAATGCGGAGGGGCTCAATGAGCAGTTCTTC. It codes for CASDTNAEGLNEQFF.

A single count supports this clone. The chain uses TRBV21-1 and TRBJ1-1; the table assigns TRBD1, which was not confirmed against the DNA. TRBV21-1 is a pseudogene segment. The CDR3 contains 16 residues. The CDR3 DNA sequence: TGTGCCAGCAGCTTCCACAGGGGGAAGAAGGGCACTGAAGCTTTCTTT. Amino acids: CASSFHRGKKGTEAFF.

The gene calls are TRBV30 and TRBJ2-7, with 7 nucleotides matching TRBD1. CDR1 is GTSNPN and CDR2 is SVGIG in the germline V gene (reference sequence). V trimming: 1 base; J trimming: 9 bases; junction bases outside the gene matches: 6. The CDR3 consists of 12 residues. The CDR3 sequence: CAWSGTGLVQYF. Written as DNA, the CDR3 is TGTGCCTGGAGTGGGACAGGTTTGGTGCAGTACTTC.